A single sample gave rise to the 28 T cell receptor beta chains below, sequenced in a study of blood T cell repertoires in COVID-19. The table came from immunoSEQ multiplex PCR; TCRdb's copy has only in-frame clones and leaves some out. The data hold over 100,000 clones, with approximately 91% observed a single time. Source material: peripheral blood. These receptors all come from a human donor in a cohort sampled during active COVID-19.

The rearrangement uses TRBV6-5 and TRBJ2-3; TRBD1 aligns across 10 bases. Germline CDR1 reads MNHEY; CDR2 reads SVGAGI. Trimming took 6 bases from V and 3 from J; bases not matched to a gene: 0. The CDR3 covers 13 residues. In DNA, the CDR3 is TGTGCCAGCAGGGGACAGGGGACAGATACGCAGTATTTT. It is translated as CASRGQGTDTQYF.

The rearrangement links TRBV12-3 or TRBV12-4 to TRBJ2-5, with D perhaps matching TRBD1 (5 bases). The ends were cut back, 6 bases at V and 4 bases at J, with 12 bases in the middle. The CDR3 sequence is 13 residues long. The CDR3 DNA sequence: TGTGCCAGCAGCAAATCAGGGCCAGAGACCCAGTACTTC. Translating gives CASSKSGPETQYF.

The rearrangement joins TRBV25-1 to TRBJ1-2, with 7 bases lining up with TRBD1. This CDR3 has 15 residues. V trimming: 0 bases; J trimming: 3 bases; junction bases outside the gene matches: 4. The germline CDR1 and CDR2 sequences are MGHDK and SYGVNS. CDR3 residues: CASSEYRTGDYGYTF. The CDR3 DNA follows: TGTGCCAGCAGTGAATATCGGACAGGAGACTATGGCTACACCTTC.

This chain joins TRBV28 and TRBJ2-2, with a possible D match to TRBD1 (6 bases). CDR3 size: 15 residues. Trimming pared 6 bases from V and 0 bases from J, leaving 11 bases between. Germline CDR1 and CDR2: MDHEN and SYDVKM. The CDR3 sequence: CASRGAQANTGELFF. CDR3 nucleotides: TGTGCCAGCAGGGGGGCACAAGCGAACACCGGGGAGCTGTTTTTT.

Here the CDR3 reads CASSAPGGKGDIQYF. As DNA, the CDR3 is TGTGCCAGCAGTGCACCGGGGGGGAAGGGTGACATTCAGTACTTC. The chain uses TRBV25-1 and TRBJ2-4; 8 positions agree with TRBD2. The CDR3 spans 15 residues. V shed 4 bases and J 8 bases; nucleotides not matched to a gene: 10. Germline-derived CDR1 and CDR2 are MGHDK and SYGVNS.

The V gene is TRBV9, the J gene TRBJ2-1, with no clear D. CDR1 and CDR2 (germline): SGDLS, YYNGEE. The V and J ends lost 1 base and 7 bases respectively, with 15 bases between them. CDR3 length: 15 residues. CDR3 DNA sequence: TGTGCCAGCAGCGTAACCCACCGCGGAGTTAATGAGCAGTTCTTC. This encodes CASSVTHRGVNEQFF.

This clone was seen once. Other DNA sequences in the sample encode the same CDR3. In DNA form, the CDR3 reads TGTGCCAGCTCACCGGGACAGGGGAACACCGGGGAGCTGTTTTTT. Translation: CASSPGQGNTGELFF. This chain links TRBV18 with TRBJ2-2; 9 bases fit TRBD1. The germline gives CDR1 KGHSH, CDR2 LQKENI. The ends lost 3 bases at V and 1 base at J; junction bases unmatched: 0. This CDR3 contains 15 residues.

This chain connects TRBV7-2 to TRBJ2-7, with TRBD2 as a possible D gene (5 bases). Germline V gives CDR1 SGHTA, CDR2 FQGNSA. Trimming cost V 7 bases and J 4 bases, with 11 bases left between them. This CDR3 has 12 amino acids. The CDR3 is CASTLEGYEQYF. CDR3 nucleotide sequence: TGTGCCAGCACCCTAGAGGGTTACGAGCAGTACTTC.

J is TRBJ2-1 and V is TRBV20-1; 8 bases are a match to TRBD2. Germline assignment: CDR1 DFQATT and CDR2 SNEGSKA (reference sequence). The V segment lost 3 bases and the J segment 1 base; nucleotides outside the gene matches: 2. This CDR3 comprises 14 residues. CDR3 DNA sequence: TGCAGTGCTAGTGGCGGGGGGTCCTACAATGAGCAGTTCTTC. This codes for CSASGGGSYNEQFF.

J is TRBJ1-2 and V is TRBV28, with D possibly TRBD1 on 5 matching bases. Trimming removed 3 bases at V and 14 bases at J, with 16 bases between. This CDR3 has 12 residues. Looked up from germline, CDR1 is MDHEN and CDR2 is SYDVKM. The CDR3 is CASSFPGELWTF. The CDR3 DNA sequence: TGTGCCAGCAGTTTTCCGGGGGAATTATGGACCTTC.

The V and J genes are TRBV11-3 and TRBJ2-2; TRBD2 aligns across 8 bases. The CDR3 spans 16 residues. Germline-derived CDR1 and CDR2 are SGHNT and YENEEA. V shed 4 bases and J 5 bases; nucleotides not matched to a gene: 9. In DNA, the CDR3 is TGTGCCAGCAGCTCCGGACTAGCAGAAGATACCGGGGAGCTGTTTTTT. Translation: CASSSGLAEDTGELFF.

The chain links TRBV5-6 to TRBJ2-5, with D tentatively TRBD1 (6 bases). The V end lost 0 bases, the J end lost 7 bases, and 19 bases lay between the germline ends. Germline CDR1 SGHDT, CDR2 YYEEEE. This CDR3 has 16 amino acids. CDR3 in DNA: TGTGCCAGCAGCTTGGCGGCCAGGGGAGCACAGGGGACCCAGTACTTC. Protein: CASSLAARGAQGTQYF. Variable domain in full (rest from reference TRBV5-6 and TRBJ2-5): DAGVTQSPTHLIKTRGQQVTLRCSPKSGHDTVSWYQQALGQGPQFIFQYYEEEERQRGNFPDRFSGHQFPNYSSELNVNALLLGDSALYLCASSLAARGAQGTQYFGPGTRLLVL.

In this sample, this clone turned up once. A read error may account for a junction end that differs from germline. J is TRBJ2-3 and V is TRBV11-3, with a tentative D call TRBD2 (6 bases). Germline assignment: CDR1 SGHNT and CDR2 YENEEA. This CDR3 region has 14 residues. The CDR3 nucleotides are TGTGCCAGCACCTTAGCGGTTGGCACAGATACGCAGTATTTT. It specifies CASTLAVGTDTQYF.

The V and J genes are TRBV7-9 and TRBJ2-5, with TRBD2 identical over 7 bases. This CDR3 is 13 amino acids long. Losses at the gene ends were 4 bases for V and 4 bases for J; bases not matched to a gene: 3. Germline-derived CDR1 and CDR2 are SEHNR and FQNEAQ (reference sequence). In DNA, the CDR3 is TGTGCCAGCAGCTCCACTAGCGCAGAGACCCAGTACTTC. Translation: CASSSTSAETQYF.

The V gene is TRBV27, the J gene TRBJ1-6; TRBD1 aligns across 7 bases. CDR3 size: 15 residues. The trim removed 5 bases at V and 9 bases at J, leaving 10 bases unmatched. Germline assignment: CDR1 MNHEY and CDR2 SMNVEV (reference sequence). The CDR3 nucleotides are TGTGCCAGCAGTCCCCGGACAGGTAGGGGTTCACCCCTCCACTTT. Translation gives CASSPRTGRGSPLHF.

The gene calls are TRBV9 and TRBJ2-1; 8 nucleotides agree with TRBD2. CDR3 length: 16 amino acids. V shed 0 bases and J 7 bases; nucleotides not matched to a gene: 9. Germline V gives CDR1 SGDLS, CDR2 YYNGEE. CDR3 in DNA: TGTGCCAGCAGCGTAGAGGGTCTAGCGGGTACTAATGAGCAGTTCTTC. Amino acids: CASSVEGLAGTNEQFF.

The rearrangement joins TRBV28 to TRBJ2-2, with D unresolved. V was clipped by 7 bases and J by 2 bases, with 5 bases between them. This CDR3 region has 12 residues. Germline V gene data show CDR1 as MDHEN and CDR2 as SYDVKM. The CDR3 spells CASNRNTGELFF. The CDR3, as DNA: TGTGCCAGCAACAGAAACACCGGGGAGCTGTTTTTT.

CDR3 nucleotide sequence: TGTGCCAGCAGCCGGGACAGCAATTCACCCCTCCACTTT. Its translation: CASSRDSNSPLHF. The chain has TRBV7-9 and TRBJ1-6; 7 bases are shared with TRBD1. V gave up 5 bases and J gave up 7 bases; unmatched junction bases: 2. The CDR3 loop spans 13 amino acids. Germline values: CDR1 SEHNR, CDR2 FQNEAQ (reference sequence). The full variable domain, rest sourced from reference TRBV7-9 and TRBJ1-6, is DTGVSQNPRHKITKRGQNVTFRCDPISEHNRLYWYRQTLGQGPEFLTYFQNEAQLEKSRLLSDRFSAERPKGSFSTLEIQRTEQGDSAMYLCASSRDSNSPLHFGNGTRLTVT.

The chain employs TRBV27 and TRBJ1-2; TRBD1 might be the D (5 bases). V was shortened by 3 bases and J by 6 bases, with 11 bases between the two germline ends. The length of the CDR3 is 13 residues. Germline V gene data show CDR1 as MNHEY and CDR2 as SMNVEV (reference sequence). CDR3 sequence (DNA): TGTGCCAGCAGTTTTAGGGGACTAAATGGCTACACCTTC. Amino acid sequence: CASSFRGLNGYTF.

This chain links TRBV10-3 with TRBJ2-7; 12 bases fit TRBD1. This CDR3 contains 14 residues. CDR1 and CDR2 from the germline V gene are ENHRY and SYGVKD. The V segment lost 9 bases and the J segment 4 bases; nucleotides outside the gene matches: 7. CDR3 region: CAISGTGGQYEQYF. The CDR3 nucleotides read TGTGCCATTTCCGGGACAGGGGGCCAGTACGAGCAGTACTTC.

The chain has TRBV6-4 and TRBJ2-1, with D possibly TRBD2 on 5 matching bases. CDR1 and CDR2 (germline): MRHNA, SNTAGT. The CDR3 sequence is 16 residues long. Trimming shortened V by 3 bases and J by 3 bases, and 15 bases separated the two germline ends. In DNA form, the CDR3 reads TGTGCCAGCAGTGATAGCAATGAGGGCGACTACAATGAGCAGTTCTTC. As protein: CASSDSNEGDYNEQFF.

This sequence joins TRBV14 and TRBJ2-2, with 7 positions matching TRBD1. V gave up 4 bases and J gave up 4 bases; unmatched junction bases: 15. The CDR3 has 18 amino acids. Germline V gives CDR1 SGHDN, CDR2 FVKESK. The CDR3 loop is CASSPDRPRGRGTGELFF. DNA of the CDR3: TGTGCCAGCAGCCCGGACAGGCCAAGGGGTCGAGGCACCGGGGAGCTGTTTTTT.

This chain uses TRBV4-1 with TRBJ2-5; 14 bases line up with TRBD2. This CDR3 is 19 amino acids long. Trimming at V came to 4 bases and at J to 3 bases, leaving 13 bases not matched to a gene. Germline CDR1 is MGHRA and CDR2 is YSYEKL. CDR3 amino acids: CASSRTTSGGAPSKETQYF. CDR3 nucleotide sequence: TGCGCCAGCAGCCGAACGACTAGCGGGGGGGCGCCTTCGAAAGAGACCCAGTACTTC.

The rearrangement joins TRBV10-2 to TRBJ2-2, with 12 bases identical to TRBD1. The CDR3 length is 17 residues. Per germline, CDR1 WSHSY and CDR2 SAAADI. The V gene end was trimmed by 2 bases and the J gene end by 3 bases; junction bases not matched to a gene: 4. The CDR3 sequence is CASSEPGQGADTGELFF. The DNA of the CDR3 is TGCGCCAGCAGTGAGCCGGGACAGGGGGCGGACACCGGGGAGCTGTTTTTT.

This clone came up a few times. The rearrangement links TRBV11-2 to TRBJ2-7, with 9 positions matching TRBD1. There are 15 residues in the CDR3. V shed 5 bases, J shed 3 bases, and the junction held 8 bases outside the gene matches. CDR1 and CDR2 (germline): SGHAT, FQNNGV. CDR3 sequence reads: CASSGTGTGSYEQYF. Written as DNA, the CDR3 is TGTGCCAGCAGCGGAACCGGGACAGGGAGCTACGAGCAGTACTTC.

A single count supports this clone. The chain employs TRBV7-2 and TRBJ2-7, with TRBD2 matching over 14 bases. This CDR3 has 19 amino acids. The J segment lost 3 bases and the V segment lost 5 bases, leaving 15 bases of the junction unmatched. Germline V lookup: CDR1 SGHTA, CDR2 FQGNSA. The CDR3 loop is CASSLSLGLAGVISYEQYF. The CDR3 bases are TGTGCCAGCAGCCTCTCTCTGGGACTAGCGGGGGTGATCAGCTACGAGCAGTACTTC. Full variable domain (remainder filled in from reference TRBV7-2 and TRBJ2-7): GAGVSQSPSNKVTEKGKDVELRCDPISGHTALYWYRQSLGQGLEFLIYFQGNSAPDKSGLPSDRFSAERTGGSVSTLTIQRTQQEDSAVYLCASSLSLGLAGVISYEQYFGPGTRLTVT.

The rearrangement joins TRBV7-9 to TRBJ2-5; TRBD2 matches 9 bases. CDR1 is SEHNR, CDR2 FQNEAQ, per germline (reference sequence). J lost 5 bases, V lost 5 bases, and 21 bases had no gene match. The CDR3 spans 19 residues. The CDR3 bases are TGTGCCAGCAGCCCACCTCTTGTGAGCGGGGGGCCTGCGGGGGAGACCCAGTACTTC. It encodes CASSPPLVSGGPAGETQYF. The complete variable domain, with remaining parts taken from reference TRBV7-9 and TRBJ2-5, reads DTGVSQNPRHKITKRGQNVTFRCDPISEHNRLYWYRQTLGQGPEFLTYFQNEAQLEKSRLLSDRFSAERPKGSFSTLEIQRTEQGDSAMYLCASSPPLVSGGPAGETQYFGPGTRLLVL.

V and J are TRBV4-1 and TRBJ2-3; D is perhaps TRBD2 (7 bases). Per the germline V gene, CDR1 is MGHRA and CDR2 is YSYEKL. This CDR3 has 18 amino acids. Trimming shortened V by 0 bases and J by 2 bases, and 18 bases separated the two germline ends. The CDR3 DNA follows: TGCGCCAGCAGCCAAGATCCCGTGGGGGCGGGGGACACAGATACGCAGTATTTT. It yields the protein CASSQDPVGAGDTDTQYF.